This T cell receptor (beta chain) was identified during a study of T-cell reconstitution after alpha-beta-depleted transplantation in children. Germline V CDR1 and CDR2: LGHNA, YSLEER. The V and J ends lost 3 bases and 5 bases respectively, with 14 bases between them. The CDR3 sequence is 14 residues long. The TCRbeta library incorporated unique molecular identifiers. Each CDR3 protein is one row after TCRdb ran MiXCR on the PCR reads. Seen here are some 220,000 distinct CDR3 sequences, 11% observed once, and the top ten hold roughly 30%. Study conclusions and caveats: A year had passed since transplant, and T-cell counts and diversity by then came mostly from newly produced T cells. Recipient T cells and thymic progenitors that survived were the source of the high TCRbeta diversity seen at day 60 in some patients. Two months or so post-transplant, alpha-beta T cells reportedly derived from several hundred expanded graft clones.

A remark on this clonotype: What it binds is unknown.

V gene TRBV4-3 combines with J gene TRBJ2-7, with D perhaps TRBD1 or TRBD2 (6 bases each). The receptor was isolated from a child under two years old with acute myeloid leukemia, due to receive a stem cell transplant. The material sequenced was PBMCs, taken before TCRalphabeta/CD19-depleted stem cell transplant. CDR3 sequence reads: CASSQTGAYDEQYF. The CDR3 DNA sequence: TGCGCCAGCAGCCAGACGGGGGCGTACGACGAGCAGTACTTC.